The rows below give T cell receptor beta chains drawn from one sample of a study of blood T cell repertoires in COVID-19. TCRdb's table, derived via immunoSEQ multiplex PCR, lists solely in-frame clones and lacks some. The sample consists of fewer than 250,000 clones, around four fifths of them appearing once. Sequencing input: peripheral blood. The source of these receptors is a woman aged 50 to 65 with active or convalescent COVID-19. Both conserved end residues are part of each CDR3. A D gene is named only where the DNA matches it firmly. The listing skips clone size in some rows; elsewhere it reads once, few, many or a size class.

J	size	V	D	DNA	CDR3
TRBJ2-1	-	TRBV30	TRBD2	TGTGCCTGGAGCGGTACTAGCGGGAAGGGAAATGAGCAGTTCTTC	CAWSGTSGKGNEQFF
TRBJ1-1	-	TRBV15	TRBD1	TGTGCCACCAGATATGACAGGGTGATCACTGAAGCTTTCTTT	CATRYDRVITEAFF
TRBJ2-3	-	TRBV18	TRBD2	TGTGCCAGCTCACCTTTATCGAGCGGGGCCACAGATACGCAGTATTTT	CASSPLSSGATDTQYF
TRBJ2-5	-	TRBV5-1	TRBD2	TGCGCCAGCAGCTCCCTACTAGCGGGAATGGAGACCCAGTACTTC	CASSSLLAGMETQYF
TRBJ2-2	-	TRBV29-1	-	TGCAGCGTTTCCGCCGGGGAGCTGTTTTTT	CSVSAGELFF
TRBJ1-2	few	TRBV12-3/TRBV12-4	TRBD1	TGTGCCAGCAGACCGACAGGGGCGAATGGCTACACCTTC	CASRPTGANGYTF
TRBJ1-1	-	TRBV6-5	-	TGTGCCAGCAGTTACTCGTTCTCGAGTGAAGCTTTCTTT	CASSYSFSSEAFF
TRBJ1-3	many	TRBV30	-	TGTGCCTGGAGTGTCGGGGCTGGAAACACCATATATTTT	CAWSVGAGNTIYF
TRBJ2-2	-	TRBV11-3	-	TGTGCCAGCAGCTTAGCGGGAGCTGGGGCCGGGGAGCTGTTTTTT	CASSLAGAGAGELFF
TRBJ2-5	-	TRBV4-2	-	TGTGCCAGCAGCCAAGATTCGGGGGACGGACAAGAGACCCAGTACTTC	CASSQDSGDGQETQYF
TRBJ1-3	-	TRBV5-1	-	TGCGCCAGCAGCCGGGACTCCGGGTGGGGAAACACCATATATTTT	CASSRDSGWGNTIYF
TRBJ2-3	-	TRBV5-6	-	TGTGCCAGCAGCTTGTTCGAGCGGTCTAGCACAGATACGCAGTATTTT	CASSLFERSSTDTQYF
TRBJ1-1	-	TRBV12-3/TRBV12-4	-	TGTGCCAGCAGTTTACCTGGAGGGGAAGCTTTCTTT	CASSLPGGEAFF
TRBJ1-6	-	TRBV5-1	-	TGCGCCAGCAGCTTGTGGCAGCGCGTTAATTCACCCCTCCACTTT	CASSLWQRVNSPLHF
TRBJ1-5	-	TRBV2	-	TGTGCCAGCAAGGGGCAGAGCAATCAGCCCCAGCATTTT	CASKGQSNQPQHF
TRBJ2-7	-	TRBV6-6	TRBD1	TGTGCCAGCCAACGGACAGGGGGGTACGAGCAGTACTTC	CASQRTGGYEQYF
TRBJ1-1	-	TRBV30	-	TGTGCCTGGAGAATGACAGGGAACACTGAAGCTTTCTTT	CAWRMTGNTEAFF
TRBJ2-3	-	TRBV19	TRBD2	TGTGCCAGTAGTCCCCCCGGGAGGGCCAGGGCAGATACGCAGTATTTT	CASSPPGRARADTQYF
TRBJ2-1	-	TRBV11-1	TRBD2	TGTGCCAGCAGCTATCAGCGGGGGGAGGTTGAGCAGTTCTTC	CASSYQRGEVEQFF
TRBJ1-6	-	TRBV1	-	TGCACCAGCAGCCTAAGCCCGCTAGTGATGGATTCACCCCTCCACTTT	CTSSLSPLVMDSPLHF
TRBJ2-5	-	TRBV6-2/TRBV6-3	-	TGTGCCAGCAGCCAACAGGACCGAGAGACCCAGTACTTC	CASSQQDRETQYF
TRBJ1-6	-	TRBV25-1	-	TGTGCCAGCAGTGAGCGGGGCTCCTATAATTCACCCCTCCACTTT	CASSERGSYNSPLHF
TRBJ2-3	-	TRBV15	TRBD1	TGTGCCACCAGCAGAGAACGGGACAGGGGAACAGATACGCAGTATTTT	CATSRERDRGTDTQYF
TRBJ2-2	-	TRBV25-1	TRBD2	TGTGCCAGCAGTCCAGTAGCGGGGAACACCGGGGAGCTGTTTTTT	CASSPVAGNTGELFF
TRBJ1-1	-	TRBV27	-	TGTGCCAGCAGTTTAAAAGAGACAGCGCCCGCTGAAGCTTTCTTT	CASSLKETAPAEAFF
TRBJ2-5	-	TRBV9	TRBD1	TGTGCCAGCAGCGTAGCGGGACAGGGGACCCAGTACTTC	CASSVAGQGTQYF
TRBJ2-5	-	TRBV7-6	TRBD1	TGTGCCAGCAGCTTAGGTACAGGGGGCTCGGAGACCCAGTACTTC	CASSLGTGGSETQYF
TRBJ2-7	-	TRBV2	-	TGTGCCAGCACCTCAGCCTACGAGCAGTACTTC	CASTSAYEQYF
TRBJ1-2	-	TRBV7-3	-	TGTGCCAGCAGCCAGTCGCACGGGGTTCGTGGCTACACCTTC	CASSQSHGVRGYTF